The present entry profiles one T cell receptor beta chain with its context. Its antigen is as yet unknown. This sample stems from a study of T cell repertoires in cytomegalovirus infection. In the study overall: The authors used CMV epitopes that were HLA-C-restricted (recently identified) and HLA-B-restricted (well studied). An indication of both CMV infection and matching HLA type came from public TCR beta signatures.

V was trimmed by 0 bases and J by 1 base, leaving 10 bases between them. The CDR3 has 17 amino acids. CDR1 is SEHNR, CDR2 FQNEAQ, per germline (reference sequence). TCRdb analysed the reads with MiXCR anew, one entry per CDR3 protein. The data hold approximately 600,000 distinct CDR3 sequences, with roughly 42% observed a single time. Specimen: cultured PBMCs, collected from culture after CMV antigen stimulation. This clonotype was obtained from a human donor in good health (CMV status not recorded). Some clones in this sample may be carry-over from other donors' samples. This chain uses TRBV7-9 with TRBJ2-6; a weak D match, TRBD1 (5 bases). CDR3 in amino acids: CASSLASSGSGANVLTF. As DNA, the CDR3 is TGTGCCAGCAGCTTAGCCTCTTCAGGGTCTGGGGCCAACGTCCTGACTTTC.